This TCR beta chain was sequenced during a study of blood T cell repertoires in COVID-19. Study information: Samples of COVID-19 (acute and convalescent) were obtained from the United States, Italy and Spain.

Those designated as exposed participants met a COVID-19 case within 2 weeks before study entry. This CDR3 region has 15 residues. The junction had 4 bases not matched to a gene; V was cut back by 4 bases and J by 3 bases. Germline loops: CDR1 SGDLS, CDR2 YYNGEE. TCRdb keeps only in-frame clones here, not all; method: immunoSEQ multiplex PCR. Altogether about 200,000 clones are present, about 80% being singletons, with the ten largest covering roughly 4.8%. Sequencing was done on a sample of PBMCs or T cells enriched from blood (not recorded which). This chain links TRBV9 with TRBJ2-1; 10 positions agree with TRBD1. The source of this sequence is a woman in her 50s who had been exposed to COVID-19. CDR3 nucleotides: TGTGCCAGCAGCTCCAGGACAGGGGGCTACAATGAGCAGTTCTTC. Translation gives CASSSRTGGYNEQFF.